Given below is one TCR beta chain in context. Its antigen is as yet unknown. The CDR3 has 12 amino acids. Germline CDR1 is SGHTA and CDR2 is FQGNSA. Trimming took 5 bases from V and 6 from J, leaving 8 bases between them. This sample stems from a study of early T cells in non-severe SARS-CoV-2 infection. Regarding the study as a whole: CD4 and private specificities were missed by VDJdb matching, which favored anti-spike CD8 responses.

The library protocol tagged individual cDNA molecules with unique molecular identifiers. TCRdb redid the calling of the 5' RACE reads with MiXCR, one entry per CDR3 protein. The sample consists of roughly 31,000 distinct CDR3 sequences, 8.5% to 10% of them appearing once. The V and J genes are TRBV7-2 and TRBJ1-5, with no clear D. This TCR was sampled from an adult who was a healthcare worker with PCR-confirmed SARS-CoV-2 infection or an uninfected control (not recorded which). The material sequenced was whole blood. CDR3 nucleotide sequence: TGTGCCAGCAGCCCGGCGGGTCAGCCCCAGCATTTT. Translating gives CASSPAGQPQHF.